The source of this T cell receptor (beta chain) is a study of T cell repertoires in cytomegalovirus infection. Study in general: In public TCR beta signatures, there were indications of both CMV infection and matching HLA type.

CDR1 and CDR2 from the germline V gene are MDHEN and SYDVKM. The CDR3 runs to 16 residues. The V end lost 4 bases, the J end lost 2 bases, and 15 bases lay between the germline ends. Concerning this clonotype itself: The antigen is undetermined.

Regarding the study as a whole: Based on cumulative public TCR beta family frequency, carriers of CMV plus the relevant HLA were identified.

TCRdb passed the reads through MiXCR, listing each CDR3 protein once. Of 150,000 to 200,000 distinct CDR3 sequences listed, 15% to 20% are singletons. The rearrangement uses TRBV28 and TRBJ1-5; possible D gene TRBD1, 5 bases. The material sequenced was PBMCs. The clonotype originates from a human donor in good health (CMV status not recorded). Some clones in this sample may be carry-over from other donors' samples. CDR3 DNA sequence: TGTGCCAGCAGTTCACGCGGGGGTGCGGGCAATCAGCCCCAGCATTTT. It is translated as CASSSRGGAGNQPQHF.